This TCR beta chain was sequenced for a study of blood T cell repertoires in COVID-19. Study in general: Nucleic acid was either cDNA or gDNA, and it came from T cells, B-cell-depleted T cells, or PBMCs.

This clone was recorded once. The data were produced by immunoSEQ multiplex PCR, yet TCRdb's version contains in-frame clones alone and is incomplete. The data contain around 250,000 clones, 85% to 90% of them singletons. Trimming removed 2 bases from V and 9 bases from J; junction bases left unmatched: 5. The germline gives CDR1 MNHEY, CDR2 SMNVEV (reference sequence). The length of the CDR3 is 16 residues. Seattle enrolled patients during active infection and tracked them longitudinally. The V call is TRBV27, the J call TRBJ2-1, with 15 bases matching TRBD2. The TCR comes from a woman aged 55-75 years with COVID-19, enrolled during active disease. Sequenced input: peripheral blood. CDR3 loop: CASSLAGLAGGSEQFF. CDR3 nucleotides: TGTGCCAGCAGTTTAGCCGGACTAGCGGGGGGGTCTGAGCAGTTCTTC.